This entry lists 6 T cell receptor beta chains sequenced from one sample in a study of lymphopenia after photon versus proton radiotherapy. Profiling relied on immunoSEQ multiplex PCR, and the TCRdb table lists in-frame clones only, not all of them. This sample carries 25,000 to 35,000 clones, approximately 87% of them seen once, and the ten largest clones take more than 40%. This specimen consisted of peripheral blood, obtained from a patient treated with proton-based radiotherapy. These receptor sequences come from a woman aged 55-70 years with cholangiocarcinoma. Some clones in this sample may be carry-over from other donors' samples.

The chain recombines TRBV11-1 with TRBJ2-7; the match to TRBD2 covers 7 bases. The V gene end was trimmed by 1 base and the J gene end by 6 bases; junction bases not matched to a gene: 9. The CDR3 length is 15 residues. The germline V gene has CDR1 SGHAT and CDR2 FQDESV (reference sequence). The CDR3 here is CASSLEVLAASEQYF. In nucleotides, the CDR3 is TGTGCCAGCAGCTTAGAGGTGCTAGCGGCCTCCGAGCAGTACTTC.

This chain connects TRBV5-1 to TRBJ1-1; tentative D call: TRBD1 (6 bases). The CDR3 sequence is 13 residues long. V dropped 5 bases and J dropped 4 bases, with 12 bases sitting between them. The germline gives CDR1 SGHRS, CDR2 YFSETQ. The CDR3 spells CASRPGHLTEAFF. CDR3 in DNA: TGCGCCAGCAGGCCGGGACACCTCACTGAAGCTTTCTTT. The whole variable domain, filled in from reference TRBV5-1 and TRBJ1-1, reads KAGVTQTPRYLIKTRGQQVTLSCSPISGHRSVSWYQQTPGQGLQFLFEYFSETQRNKGNFPGRFSGRQFSNSRSEMNVSTLELGDSALYLCASRPGHLTEAFFGQGTRLTVV.

The chain carries TRBV4-3 and TRBJ2-5; 9 nucleotides align to TRBD1. Germline V CDR1 and CDR2: LGHNA, YSLEER. This CDR3 is built from 16 residues. V lost 0 bases, J lost 2 bases, and 4 bases stayed unmatched. CDR3 region: CASSQDGTGTQETQYF. CDR3 bases: TGCGCCAGCAGCCAAGACGGGACAGGGACTCAAGAGACCCAGTACTTC.

The gene calls are TRBV15 and TRBJ1-2; D may be TRBD1 (6 bases). V lost 5 bases to trimming and J lost 7 bases, with 11 bases between them. The CDR3 sequence is 12 residues long. Germline V gene lookup returns CDR1 LNHNV and CDR2 YYDKDF (reference sequence). CDR3 bases: TGTGCCACCAGCCGGGGGGCAGGTGGCTACACCTTC. Its translation: CATSRGAGGYTF. Complete variable domain (other parts from reference TRBV15 and TRBJ1-2): DAMVIQNPRYQVTQFGKPVTLSCSQTLNHNVMYWYQQKSSQAPKLLFHYYDKDFNNEADTPDNFQSRRPNTSFCFLDIRSPGLGDTAMYLCATSRGAGGYTFGSGTRLTVV.

V is TRBV18 and J is TRBJ2-5, with TRBD2 as a possible D gene (6 bases). The CDR3 runs 15 residues. Germline V CDR1 and CDR2: KGHSH, LQKENI. V lost 0 bases and J lost 0, with 8 bases in between. The CDR3 is CASSPPRGNQETQYF. The CDR3, as DNA: TGTGCCAGCTCACCACCTCGCGGGAACCAAGAGACCCAGTACTTC. The full variable domain, rest sourced from reference TRBV18 and TRBJ2-5, is NAGVMQNPRHLVRRRGQEARLRCSPMKGHSHVYWYRQLPEEGLKFMVYLQKENIIDESGMPKERFSAEFPKEGPSILRIQQVVRGDSAAYFCASSPPRGNQETQYFGPGTRLLVL.

V gene TRBV5-1 combines with J gene TRBJ1-1, with 9 bases fitting TRBD1. Germline V gene lookup returns CDR1 SGHRS and CDR2 YFSETQ. The V segment lost 3 bases and the J segment 2 bases; nucleotides outside the gene matches: 5. The CDR3 runs to 15 residues. The CDR3 DNA reads as TGCGCCAGCAGCTCCTCGACAGGGGGTAACACTGAAGCTTTCTTT. Translated, it gives CASSSSTGGNTEAFF.